The rows below give T cell receptor beta chains drawn from one sample of a study of graft-versus-host responses after intestinal transplantation. TCRdb's copy holds only in-frame clones and misses some; the assay was immunoSEQ multiplex PCR. This table holds about 15,000 clones, roughly 35% found once. The sample in question was alloreactive CD8+ T cells from a mixed lymphocyte reaction culture, obtained before intestinal transplant. The receptors derive from a human patient who received an intestinal transplant. The CDR3 runs from the conserved cysteine through the conserved F or W. Each record gives: V gene, D gene, clone size, J gene, CDR3 protein, CDR3 DNA. D genes are given only for firm matches. A row's size may be missing; if present it is once, few, many or a size class.

>TRBV27|TRBD1|few|TRBJ2-7
CASSFGTGGSEQYF
TGTGCCAGCAGTTTTGGGACAGGGGGCTCCGAGCAGTACTTC
>TRBV6-5|.|.|TRBJ1-1
CASSYSTGLGTEAFF
TGTGCCAGCAGTTACTCGACTGGGTTGGGTACTGAAGCTTTCTTT
>TRBV7-9|TRBD1|once|TRBJ1-2
CASSLGTGRYTF
TGTGCCAGCAGCCTCGGGACAGGAAGATACACCTTC
>TRBV7-9|.|.|TRBJ1-2
CASSAPPGNYGYTF
TGTGCCAGCAGCGCTCCCCCAGGGAACTATGGCTACACCTTC
>TRBV9|TRBD1|.|TRBJ1-6
CASSPQGEEAPGSPLHF
TGTGCCAGCAGCCCCCAGGGGGAGGAAGCTCCAGGGTCACCCCTCCACTTT
>TRBV6-1|.|few|TRBJ2-2
CATLEGGELFF
TGTGCCACCCTGGAGGGCGGGGAGCTGTTTTTT
>TRBV9|.|.|TRBJ2-3
CASSVDGTATDTQYF
TGTGCCAGCAGCGTAGACGGGACTGCCACAGATACGCAGTATTTT
>TRBV12-5|TRBD1|.|TRBJ1-6
CASGFGTGVTGSPLHF
TGTGCTAGTGGTTTCGGGACAGGGGTTACCGGTTCACCCCTCCACTTT
>TRBV4-1|.|medium-sized|TRBJ2-7
CASSQEEQFYEQYF
TGCGCCAGCAGCCAAGAAGAACAGTTCTACGAGCAGTACTTC
>TRBV11-2|.|.|TRBJ1-4
CASSSPGGDEKLFF
TGTGCCAGCAGCTCGCCTGGGGGGGATGAAAAACTGTTTTTT
>TRBV28|.|.|TRBJ1-1
CASSLWGAPNTEAFF
TGTGCCAGCAGTTTATGGGGGGCGCCGAACACTGAAGCTTTCTTT
>TRBV6-5|.|.|TRBJ1-4
CASSYSDSLEEKLFF
TGTGCCAGCAGTTACTCCGACAGCCTAGAGGAAAAACTGTTTTTT
>TRBV30|.|few|TRBJ2-1
CAWSVGAGLHNEQFF
TGTGCCTGGAGTGTGGGGGCAGGCCTACACAATGAGCAGTTCTTC
>TRBV6-6|.|.|TRBJ1-5
CASSPPRGNQPQHF
TGTGCCAGCAGCCCCCCGCGAGGGAATCAGCCCCAGCATTTT
>TRBV25-1|TRBD2|.|TRBJ2-1
CASSPSGGRSYNEQFF
TGTGCCAGCAGTCCCAGCGGGGGACGCTCCTACAATGAGCAGTTCTTC
>TRBV30|TRBD1|few|TRBJ1-1
CAWVDWTGLTEAFF
TGTGCCTGGGTAGACTGGACAGGTCTAACTGAAGCTTTCTTT
>TRBV30|.|few|TRBJ1-2
CAWSVGHSYGYTF
TGTGCCTGGAGTGTGGGACATAGCTATGGCTACACCTTC
>TRBV29-1|.|.|TRBJ2-7
CSVVTGSSYEQYF
TGCAGCGTTGTTACAGGATCCTCCTACGAGCAGTACTTC
>TRBV29-1|.|.|TRBJ2-2
CSVARVTGELFF
TGCAGCGTTGCGCGGGTTACCGGGGAGCTGTTTTTT
>TRBV10-2|.|.|TRBJ2-5
CASSETSLTWETQYF
TGCGCCAGCAGTGAAACCTCCCTAACCTGGGAGACCCAGTACTTC
>TRBV11-2|TRBD2|few|TRBJ2-1
CASSLLAGGPNEQFF
TGTGCCAGCAGCTTACTAGCGGGGGGGCCAAATGAGCAGTTCTTC
>TRBV27|TRBD1|few|TRBJ1-1
CASRDRGQNTEAFF
TGTGCCAGCAGGGACAGGGGACAGAACACTGAAGCTTTCTTT
>TRBV7-9|TRBD2|medium-sized|TRBJ2-3
CASSHGGGGLGDTQYF
TGTGCCAGCAGCCACGGCGGGGGGGGGCTTGGAGATACGCAGTATTTT
>TRBV4-2|.|.|TRBJ2-7
CASSQEGQSYEQYF
TGTGCCAGCAGCCAAGAGGGACAAAGCTACGAGCAGTACTTC
>TRBV4-3|.|.|TRBJ1-2
CASSQDRAGDYNGYTF
TGCGCCAGCAGCCAAGATCGGGCAGGGGACTATAATGGCTACACCTTC
>TRBV5-8|.|.|TRBJ1-2
CASSQDKRHYGYTF
TGTGCCAGCAGCCAGGACAAGAGGCACTATGGCTACACCTTC